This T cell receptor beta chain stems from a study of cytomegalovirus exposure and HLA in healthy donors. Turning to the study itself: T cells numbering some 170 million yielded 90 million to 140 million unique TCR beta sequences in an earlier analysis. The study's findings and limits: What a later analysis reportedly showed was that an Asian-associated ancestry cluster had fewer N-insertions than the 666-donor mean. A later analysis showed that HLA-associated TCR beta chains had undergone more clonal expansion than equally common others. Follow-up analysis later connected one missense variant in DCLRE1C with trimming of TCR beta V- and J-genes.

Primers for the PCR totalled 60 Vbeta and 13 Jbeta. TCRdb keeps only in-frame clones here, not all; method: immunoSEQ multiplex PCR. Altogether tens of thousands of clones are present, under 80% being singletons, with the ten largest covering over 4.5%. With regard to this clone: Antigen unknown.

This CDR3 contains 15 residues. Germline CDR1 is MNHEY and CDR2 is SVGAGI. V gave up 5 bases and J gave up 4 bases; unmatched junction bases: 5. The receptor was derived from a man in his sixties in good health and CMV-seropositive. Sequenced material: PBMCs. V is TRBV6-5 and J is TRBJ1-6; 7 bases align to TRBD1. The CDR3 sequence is CASSPGQSYNSPLHF. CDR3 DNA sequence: TGTGCCAGCAGTCCGGGACAGTCTTATAATTCACCCCTCCACTTT.